This T cell receptor beta chain was documented in a study of T cell clonotyping in hematopoietic cell transplantation. The study's findings and limits: Higher Inverse Simpson Index values in graft donor and pretransplant recipient predicted broader posttransplant TCR diversity. Without cell sorting, CD4 versus CD8 contributions remain unresolved. After transplant, recipient diversity fell while pathologically expanded clonotypes grew through day 180.

Recipient blood drawn about 28 days pretransplant and days 30, 100, 180 after. The data were produced by immunoSEQ multiplex PCR, yet TCRdb's version contains in-frame clones alone and is incomplete. The sample holds more than 9,500 clones; around three quarters are singletons and the top ten take about 15%. Details on this clone: Its target is unknown.

The sample was peripheral blood mononuclear cells, taken 180 days after allogeneic stem cell transplant. This receptor was taken from a male patient between 60 and 69 years old who had an allogeneic stem cell transplant from an unrelated donor, so the T cells may come from the graft donor. Some clones in this sample may be carry-over from other donors' samples.

The CDR3 sequence: CAWSVADNQPQHF. CDR3 bases: TGTGCCTGGAGTGTAGCGGATAATCAGCCCCAGCATTTT. This chain links TRBV30 with TRBJ1-5; D gene unclear. From germline, CDR1 is GTSNPN and CDR2 SVGIG (reference sequence). Trimming left V 0 bases short and J 4 bases short, with 7 bases between. The CDR3 runs 13 residues. Full variable domain (rest looked up from reference TRBV30 and TRBJ1-5): SQTIHQWPATLVQPVGSPLSLECTVEGTSNPNLYWYRQAAGRGLQLLFYSVGIGQISSEVPQNLSASRPQDRQFILSSKKLLLSDSGFYLCAWSVADNQPQHFGDGTRLSIL.